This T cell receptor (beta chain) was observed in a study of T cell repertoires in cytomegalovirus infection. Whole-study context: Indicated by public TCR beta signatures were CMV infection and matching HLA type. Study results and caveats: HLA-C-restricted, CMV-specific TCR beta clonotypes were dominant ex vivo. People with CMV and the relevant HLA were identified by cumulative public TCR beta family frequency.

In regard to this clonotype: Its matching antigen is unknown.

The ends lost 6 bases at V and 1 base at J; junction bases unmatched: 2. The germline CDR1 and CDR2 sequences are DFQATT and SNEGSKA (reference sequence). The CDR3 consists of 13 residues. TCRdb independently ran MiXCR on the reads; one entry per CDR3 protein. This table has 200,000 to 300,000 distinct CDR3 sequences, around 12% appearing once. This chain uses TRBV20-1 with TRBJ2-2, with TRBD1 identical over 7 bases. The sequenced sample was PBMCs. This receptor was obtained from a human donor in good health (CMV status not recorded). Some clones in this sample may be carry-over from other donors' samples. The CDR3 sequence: CSARQGNTGELFF. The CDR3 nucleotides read TGCAGTGCCCGACAGGGGAACACCGGGGAGCTGTTTTTT.